The 6 T cell receptor beta chains below come from one sample, sequenced in a study of T cell repertoires in cytomegalovirus infection. Each CDR3 protein is one row after TCRdb ran MiXCR on the reads. The data show around 260,000 distinct CDR3 sequences, approximately 10% seen once. Sequenced sample: PBMCs. The receptor source for this set is a human donor in good health (CMV status not recorded). Some clones in this sample may be carry-over from other donors' samples.

This clonotype was counted ten times or more. The chain has TRBV7-8 and TRBJ1-3, with D unresolved. V shed 4 bases and J shed 0 bases, with 7 bases lying between them. The V gene's germline CDR1 is SGHVS and CDR2 FQNEAQ. This CDR3 is 14 amino acids long. The CDR3 coding sequence is TGTGCCAGCAGCTCGGAAACCTCTGGAAACACCATATATTTT. Translating gives CASSSETSGNTIYF.

This clonotype occurred many times. The chain links TRBV5-1 to TRBJ2-3; TRBD2 aligns across 12 bases. This CDR3 region has 18 residues. Germline values: CDR1 SGHRS, CDR2 YFSETQ. Trimming cost V 4 bases and J 2 bases; bases outside gene matches: 11. CDR3 nucleotide sequence: TGCGCCAGCAGCCAACCTCCGGGACTAGCGGGCATCACAGATACGCAGTATTTT. Amino acids: CASSQPPGLAGITDTQYF. Combining the CDR3 with reference TRBV5-1 and TRBJ2-3 gives the whole variable domain KAGVTQTPRYLIKTRGQQVTLSCSPISGHRSVSWYQQTPGQGLQFLFEYFSETQRNKGNFPGRFSGRQFSNSRSEMNVSTLELGDSALYLCASSQPPGLAGITDTQYFGPGTRLTVL.

This clonotype was recorded at least ten times. The chain joins TRBV7-2 to TRBJ1-6; 10 bases are a match to TRBD1. Germline assignment: CDR1 SGHTA and CDR2 FQGNSA. This CDR3 is built from 16 residues. The ends lost 5 bases at V and 7 bases at J; junction bases unmatched: 8. The CDR3 sequence is CASSPRDRGANSPLHF. The CDR3 DNA reads as TGTGCCAGCAGCCCGAGGGACAGGGGTGCCAATTCACCCCTCCACTTT.

This clonotype was seen only a few times. The gene calls are TRBV11-2 and TRBJ1-6; 11 nucleotides line up with TRBD1. The CDR3 totals 18 residues. The germline CDR1 and CDR2 sequences are SGHAT and FQNNGV. After removal of 3 bases from V and 7 bases from J, the junction contained 11 bases not matched to a gene. The CDR3 sequence is CASSFGQGALLHNSPLHF. The CDR3 bases are TGTGCCAGCAGCTTTGGACAGGGGGCGCTTCTTCACAATTCACCCCTCCACTTT.

This clonotype was counted at least ten times. The rearrangement joins TRBV11-3 to TRBJ1-6; D remains unclear. Germline-derived CDR1 and CDR2 are SGHNT and YENEEA. The CDR3 consists of 18 residues. V lost 1 base and J 0 bases, leaving 13 bases between the germline ends. The CDR3 sequence is CASSLGGHFSSYNSPLHF. The CDR3 region has the DNA TGTGCCAGCAGCTTAGGTGGCCACTTCAGCTCCTATAATTCACCCCTCCACTTT. The whole variable domain, remainder taken from reference TRBV11-3 and TRBJ1-6, is EAGVVQSPRYKIIEKKQPVAFWCNPISGHNTLYWYLQNLGQGPELLIRYENEEAVDDSQLPKDRFSAERLKGVDSTLKIQPAELGDSAVYLCASSLGGHFSSYNSPLHFGNGTRLTVT.

This clonotype was detected ten times or more. The CDR3 is CASSRSRNQETQYF. The CDR3 DNA follows: TGTGCCAGCAGCCGGTCCAGGAACCAAGAGACCCAGTACTTC. This sequence joins TRBV7-2 and TRBJ2-5; D ambiguous. Trimming left V 5 bases short and J 0 bases short, with 10 bases between. The germline CDR1 and CDR2 sequences are SGHTA and FQGNSA. The CDR3 loop spans 14 amino acids.